This T cell receptor (beta chain) was retrieved from a study of T cells of healthy individuals. This CDR3 comprises 16 residues. V dropped 0 bases and J dropped 4 bases, with 12 bases sitting between them. From germline, CDR1 is SGHVS and CDR2 FQNEAQ. From the 5' RACE reads, TCRdb called clonotypes with MiXCR, one entry per CDR3 protein. The data hold 100,000 or so distinct CDR3 sequences, with 17% observed a single time. This clonotype originated in a human donor in good health. The chain links TRBV7-8 to TRBJ2-2, with D possibly TRBD2 on 5 matching bases. The CDR3 reads CASSLAIVGITGELFF. CDR3 DNA sequence: TGTGCCAGCAGCTTAGCGATCGTCGGGATCACCGGGGAGCTGTTTTTT.